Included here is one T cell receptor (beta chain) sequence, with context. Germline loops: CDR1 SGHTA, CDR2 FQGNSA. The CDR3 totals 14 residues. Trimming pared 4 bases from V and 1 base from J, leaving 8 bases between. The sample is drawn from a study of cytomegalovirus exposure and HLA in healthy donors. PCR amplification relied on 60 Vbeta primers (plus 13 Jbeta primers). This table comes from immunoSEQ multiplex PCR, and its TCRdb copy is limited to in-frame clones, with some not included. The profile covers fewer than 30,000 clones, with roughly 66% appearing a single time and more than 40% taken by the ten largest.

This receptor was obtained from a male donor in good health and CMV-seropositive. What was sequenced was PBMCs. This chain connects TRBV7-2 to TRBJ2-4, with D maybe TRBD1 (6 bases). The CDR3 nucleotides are TGTGCCAGCAGCTCCCAGGGGGCCAAAAACATTCAGTACTTC. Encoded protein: CASSSQGAKNIQYF.